This TCR beta chain is drawn from a study of blood T cell repertoires in COVID-19. Turning to the study itself: COVID-19 samples collected from the United States, Italy and Spain covered acute and convalescent phases. PBMCs, B-cell-depleted T cells, or T cells were the source of the cDNA or gDNA that made up the material.

In the study's own analysis: Nucleated cell counts were estimated from reference gene primer amplification. Profiled with immunoSEQ multiplex PCR; TCRdb holds only in-frame clones, not every one. V and J calls plus clone size are reproduced from that table; the DNA served to infer D and trimming. The sample shows 170,000 or so clones, about three quarters of them seen only once. In regard to this clone: Within the sample, other DNA sequences also encode this same CDR3.

The material sequenced was peripheral blood. This clonotype originated in a woman in her 70s with acute or convalescent COVID-19.

The CDR3 is CASSPRGGGYTF. The CDR3 DNA reads as TGTGCCAGCAGCCCTCGTGGGGGCGGCTACACCTTC. The chain recombines TRBV3-1 (or the pseudogene TRBV3-2) with TRBJ1-2; a weak D match, TRBD1 (6 bases). The CDR3 contains 12 residues. V lost 4 bases and J 8 bases, leaving 11 bases between the germline ends. Germline V lookup: CDR1 LGHDT, CDR2 YNNKEL (reference sequence).